One sample yielded the 26 T cell receptor beta chains listed below, sequenced in a study of shared clonotypes between healthy human individuals. The assay was immunoSEQ multiplex PCR, and TCRdb's table has in-frame clones only and misses some. Counted here are under 1,100,000 clones, approximately 72% occurring once; the ten biggest clones make up about 1.5%. The specimen sequenced was memory CD4+ T cells sorted from blood. Subset noted: CD45RA-negative fraction. The receptors here all came from a man younger than 35 in good health.

The chain uses TRBV7-9 and TRBJ1-5; 9 bases fit TRBD1. The CDR3 is made up of 15 amino acids. The junction had 5 bases not matched to a gene; V was cut back by 4 bases and J by 4 bases. Per the germline V gene, CDR1 is SEHNR and CDR2 is FQNEAQ (reference sequence). CDR3 residues: CASSSSGTGNQPQHF. For the CDR3, the DNA is TGTGCCAGCAGCTCTTCCGGGACAGGGAATCAGCCCCAGCATTTT.

This sequence joins TRBV5-8 and TRBJ2-7; unclear D gene. CDR1 and CDR2 from the germline V gene are SGHTS and YDEGEE. The CDR3 covers 10 residues. Between the trimmed V and J ends, which lost 6 bases and 6 bases, there was a span of 7 bases. This CDR3 is CASTLIEQYF. CDR3 DNA sequence: TGTGCCAGCACCCTCATCGAGCAGTACTTC.

The chain carries TRBV28 and TRBJ2-7, with D possibly being TRBD2 (6 bases). In germline, CDR1 is MDHEN, CDR2 SYDVKM. V was shortened by 6 bases and J by 6 bases, with 18 bases between the two germline ends. The length of the CDR3 is 14 residues. In DNA, the CDR3 is TGTGCCAGCAGCCGAGGGACTCCTCCCCTCGAGCAGTACTTC. Protein product: CASSRGTPPLEQYF.

This clone was detected a few times. The V call is TRBV5-6, the J call TRBJ2-7; tentatively, D is TRBD2 (6 bases). The CDR3 runs to 14 residues. In germline, CDR1 is SGHDT, CDR2 YYEEEE. Trimming shortened V by 1 base and J by 3 bases, and 11 bases separated the two germline ends. CDR3 DNA: TGTGCCAGCAGCTTGCTACGGGAGTTCTACGAGCAGTACTTC. It translates to CASSLLREFYEQYF.

CDR3 residues: CASSLEGWGASYEQYF. CDR3 bases: TGCGCCAGCAGCTTGGAGGGTTGGGGCGCGTCCTACGAGCAGTACTTC. The chain couples TRBV5-1 to TRBJ2-7; D might be TRBD1 (5 bases). CDR3 length equals 16 residues. V was clipped by 0 bases and J by 1 base, with 14 bases between them. CDR1 is SGHRS and CDR2 is YFSETQ in the germline V gene.

The chain has TRBV2 and TRBJ1-5, with 7 bases that match TRBD1. The CDR3 contains 16 residues. Trimming at V came to 6 bases and at J to 0 bases, leaving 8 bases not matched to a gene. Germline V gene sequence: CDR1 SNHLY, CDR2 FYNNEI. CDR3 in DNA: TGTGCCAGCAGGCCACGACAGGGCAATAGCAATCAGCCCCAGCATTTT. This sequence encodes CASRPRQGNSNQPQHF.

This chain connects TRBV6-4 to TRBJ2-2, with 10 bases fitting TRBD2. Germline assignment: CDR1 MRHNA and CDR2 SNTAGT. With 5 bases clipped from V and 10 bases from J, the junction kept 4 bases outside the gene matches. This CDR3 spans 13 amino acids. The CDR3 coding sequence is TGTGCCAGCAGTCACCTAGCGGGAGTGGAGCTGTTTTTT. Its translation: CASSHLAGVELFF.

J is TRBJ1-2 and V is TRBV2; 7 bases match TRBD1. With V trimmed by 8 bases and J by 2 bases, 8 bases remained unmatched. This CDR3 has 14 residues. CDR1 is SNHLY, CDR2 FYNNEI, per germline. As DNA, the CDR3 is TGTGCCAGCGGGACTGGGACAGCAAACTATGGCTACACCTTC. Its protein product is CASGTGTANYGYTF.

This clone showed up just once. CDR3 region: CASSVFLLAGHEQYF. DNA of the CDR3: TGTGCCAGCAGTGTTTTCTTACTAGCGGGACACGAGCAGTACTTC. The chain uses TRBV6-1 and TRBJ2-7; TRBD2 matches 10 bases. V lost 4 bases, J lost 5 bases, and 8 bases stayed unmatched. The length of the CDR3 is 15 residues. In germline, CDR1 is MNHNS, CDR2 SASEGT.

The CDR3 DNA reads as TGTGCCAGCAGTGCAGGTTTTGGAAGCAATCAGCCCCAGCATTTT. It specifies CASSAGFGSNQPQHF. The rearrangement joins TRBV28 to TRBJ1-5; no reliable D call. V shed 5 bases and J shed 1 base, with 12 bases lying between them. Germline CDR1 reads MDHEN; CDR2 reads SYDVKM. This CDR3 region has 15 residues.

This chain links TRBV30 with TRBJ2-4; D possibly corresponds to TRBD1 (5 bases). The germline V gene has CDR1 GTSNPN and CDR2 SVGIG (reference sequence). The CDR3 extends over 15 amino acids. V was pared by 1 base and J by 8 bases, with 18 bases between. For the CDR3, the DNA is TGTGCCTGGAGTGGCCAAGGGGTAGGGATATACATTCAGTACTTC. This gives the protein CAWSGQGVGIYIQYF.

This chain uses TRBV11-2 with TRBJ2-7; tentatively, D is TRBD1 or TRBD2 (5 bases each). V lost 5 bases to trimming and J lost 2 bases, with 13 bases between them. CDR1 and CDR2 from the germline V gene are SGHAT and FQNNGV. The CDR3 covers 14 residues. Here the CDR3 reads CASSPTWGTYEQYF. CDR3 bases: TGTGCCAGCAGCCCGACCTGGGGGACCTACGAGCAGTACTTC.

The V and J genes are TRBV11-3 and TRBJ2-3; 10 bases agree with TRBD2. Germline CDR1 SGHNT, CDR2 YENEEA. V was pared by 5 bases and J by 3 bases, with 2 bases of the junction left unmatched. The CDR3 runs 14 residues. The CDR3 DNA follows: TGTGCCAGCAGCCGGGGACTAGCGACAGATACGCAGTATTTT. Its translation: CASSRGLATDTQYF.

The rearrangement uses TRBV19 and TRBJ1-1; possibly TRBD1 for D (6 bases). The V gene lost 6 bases and the J gene lost 4 bases, with 15 bases spanning the gap. Per the germline V gene, CDR1 is LNHDA and CDR2 is SQIVND (reference sequence). The CDR3 is 14 residues long. The CDR3 DNA is TGTGCCAGTAGATCGAGGGGGATGGTCACTGAAGCTTTCTTT. It translates to CASRSRGMVTEAFF.

This sequence joins TRBV12-5 and TRBJ2-1; 7 nucleotides line up with TRBD1. V dropped 6 bases and J dropped 2; count of bases not matched to a gene: 4. Germline V gives CDR1 LGHNT, CDR2 FRNRAP. This CDR3 comprises 14 residues. The CDR3 DNA reads TGTGCTAGTGGCCAGGGACAGACCTACAATGAGCAGTTCTTC. Translating gives CASGQGQTYNEQFF.

The gene calls are TRBV7-9 and TRBJ1-4; D is possibly TRBD1 (5 bases). The CDR3 is 15 residues long. Germline V gives CDR1 SEHNR, CDR2 FQNEAQ (reference sequence). Trimming left V 1 base short and J 4 bases short, with 10 bases between. CDR3 nucleotide sequence: TGTGCCAGCAGCTTAGGGGGGACTGATAATGAAAAACTGTTTTTT. Encoded protein: CASSLGGTDNEKLFF.

CDR3 bases: TGTGCCAGCAGTGCATCCTTCTCCGGGACTGAAGCTTTCTTT. Its translation is CASSASFSGTEAFF. This rearrangement joins TRBV2 to TRBJ1-1, with D unclear. The CDR3 consists of 14 residues. Germline V CDR1 and CDR2: SNHLY, FYNNEI. V lost 4 bases to trimming and J lost 5 bases, with 14 bases between them.

The chain carries TRBV6-1 and TRBJ2-5; 7 bases map to TRBD2. V trimming: 1 base; J trimming: 5 bases; junction bases outside the gene matches: 10. CDR3 length: 16 residues. From germline, CDR1 is MNHNS and CDR2 SASEGT. Written as DNA, the CDR3 is TGTGCCAGCAGTGAAGATCTAGGGAGGGTGGGGGAGACCCAGTACTTC. This gives the protein CASSEDLGRVGETQYF.

The chain combines TRBV4-1 with TRBJ1-6; D unclear. This CDR3 is built from 17 residues. V lost 2 bases, J lost 0 bases, and 11 bases lay in between. The germline V gene encodes CDR1 MGHRA and CDR2 YSYEKL. The CDR3 DNA sequence: TGCGCCAGCAGCCAATCAACGTTGAGCTCCTATAATTCACCCCTCCACTTT. Translating gives CASSQSTLSSYNSPLHF.

The CDR3 region has the DNA TGTGCTAGTGGTTTGGTACTTACCCTAAACTCCTACAATGAGCAGTTCTTC. Amino acid sequence: CASGLVLTLNSYNEQFF. J is TRBJ2-1 and V is TRBV12-5, with D hard to call. The germline V gene encodes CDR1 LGHNT and CDR2 FRNRAP. V gave up 0 bases and J gave up 0 bases, with 12 bases separating them. The CDR3 consists of 17 residues.

The chain links TRBV9 to TRBJ2-2; D unclear. V was shortened by 0 bases and J by 4 bases, with 10 bases between the two germline ends. Germline V gene data show CDR1 as SGDLS and CDR2 as YYNGEE. CDR3 length: 15 amino acids. The DNA for the CDR3 is TGTGCCAGCAGCGTAGGCCCTCATATCACCGGGGAGCTGTTTTTT. This codes for CASSVGPHITGELFF.

This clone has just one count. This chain links TRBV11-3 with TRBJ2-1; 8 bases map to TRBD2. V lost 1 base to trimming and J lost 0 bases; unmatched junction nucleotides: 5. The CDR3 runs 17 residues. Germline V CDR1 and CDR2: SGHNT, YENEEA. CDR3 sequence (DNA): TGTGCCAGCAGCTTAGTTAGCGGGAAGGGCTCCTACAATGAGCAGTTCTTC. Translation gives CASSLVSGKGSYNEQFF.

This chain connects TRBV28 to TRBJ2-3; D is possibly TRBD1 or TRBD2 (5 bases each). Trimming took 5 bases from V and 0 from J, leaving 9 bases between them. Per germline, CDR1 MDHEN and CDR2 SYDVKM. The CDR3 sequence is 14 residues long. The CDR3 protein is CASSPGGSTDTQYF. The CDR3 DNA reads as TGTGCCAGCAGTCCTGGGGGTAGCACAGATACGCAGTATTTT.

This clone was seen a single time. The DNA for the CDR3 is TGCAGCGTTGAGACCAATGAGCAGTTCTTC. Amino acid sequence: CSVETNEQFF. The rearrangement joins TRBV29-1 to TRBJ2-1; no definite D call. CDR1 is SQVTM and CDR2 is ANQGSEA in the germline V gene. CDR3 length equals 10 residues. Trimming took off 3 bases at V and 6 bases at J, with 3 bases between the two ends.

The chain links TRBV25-1 to TRBJ1-1; tentative D call: TRBD1 (5 bases). This CDR3 is built from 14 residues. Germline V gene sequence: CDR1 MGHDK, CDR2 SYGVNS. Trimming pared 5 bases from V and 5 bases from J, leaving 15 bases between. CDR3 in amino acids: CASSPGGLGTEAFF. CDR3 nucleotide sequence: TGTGCCAGCAGTCCGGGGGGACTGGGAACTGAAGCTTTCTTT.

V and J are TRBV19 and TRBJ1-3; the D gene is possibly TRBD1 (6 bases). V dropped 6 bases and J dropped 2 bases, with 11 bases sitting between them. The germline V gene encodes CDR1 LNHDA and CDR2 SQIVND (reference sequence). This CDR3 region has 14 residues. This CDR3 reads CASRVGTTGNTIYF. The CDR3 bases are TGTGCCAGTAGGGTCGGGACAACTGGAAACACCATATATTTT. Together with reference TRBV19 and TRBJ1-3, the CDR3 gives the full variable domain: DGGITQSPKYLFRKEGQNVTLSCEQNLNHDAMYWYRQDPGQGLRLIYYSQIVNDFQKGDIAEGYSVSREKKESFPLTVTSAQKNPTAFYLCASRVGTTGNTIYFGEGSWLTVV.